Listed below are T cell receptor beta chains from one sample, sequenced in a study of blood T cell repertoires in COVID-19. Generated by immunoSEQ multiplex PCR, the TCRdb table keeps only in-frame clones and is missing some. The profile shows 40,000 to 65,000 clones, approximately 82% of them singletons. Material for sequencing was peripheral blood. Every receptor here comes from a human donor in a cohort sampled during active COVID-19. CDR3s include the opening cysteine and the closing phenylalanine or tryptophan. A D gene is named only where the DNA matches it firmly. Some rows mark clone size as missing; the rest say once, few, many or name a class of expanded clone.

>TRBJ2-1|-|TRBV10-1|-|11
CASSDSDEQFF
TGCGCCAGCAGTGACTCGGATGAGCAGTTCTTC
>TRBJ2-5|-|TRBV19|TRBD1|15
CASRPTGGSGKTQYF
TGTGCCAGCCGACCCACAGGGGGAAGCGGAAAGACCCAGTACTTC
>TRBJ2-7|-|TRBV13|TRBD1|18
CASSFANPLRDRGDEQYF
TGTGCCAGCAGCTTCGCAAACCCGCTGAGGGACAGGGGCGACGAGCAGTACTTC
>TRBJ2-4|once|TRBV4-3|-|13
CASSQGLRNIQYF
TGCGCCAGCAGCCAAGGGCTCAGAAACATTCAGTACTTC
>TRBJ2-2|-|TRBV18|-|16
CASSPEVLANTGELFF
TGTGCCAGCTCACCAGAGGTACTAGCGAACACCGGGGAGCTGTTTTTT
>TRBJ2-1|-|TRBV19|-|15
CASTDDRGGRNEQFF
TGTGCCAGTACCGACGACAGGGGAGGGCGGAATGAGCAGTTCTTC
>TRBJ1-5|-|TRBV4-1|-|15
CASSQGPGSNQPQHF
TGCGCCAGCAGCCAAGGCCCAGGGAGCAATCAGCCCCAGCATTTT
>TRBJ2-1|-|TRBV29-1|TRBD1|14
CSVAGNRGSNEQFF
TGCAGCGTTGCCGGGAACAGGGGGTCGAATGAGCAGTTCTTC
>TRBJ2-2|-|TRBV28|TRBD1|18
CASGTYYRDRGPTGELFF
TGTGCCAGCGGGACATATTACCGGGACAGGGGCCCCACCGGGGAGCTGTTTTTT
>TRBJ2-6|-|TRBV15|TRBD1|23
CATSRWDRGTIAGAASGANVLTF
TGTGCCACCAGCAGGTGGGACAGGGGGACGATAGCGGGGGCCGCCTCTGGGGCCAACGTCCTGACTTTC
>TRBJ1-2|-|TRBV27|TRBD1|13
CASSLRGPAGYTF
TGTGCCAGCAGTCTCAGGGGGCCCGCTGGCTACACCTTC
>TRBJ2-1|-|TRBV19|-|17
CASSRDTRLQVRNEQFF
TGTGCCAGTAGTCGGGACACACGATTACAAGTCCGCAATGAGCAGTTCTTC
>TRBJ2-7|-|TRBV12-3/TRBV12-4|-|11
CASSPGYEQYF
TGTGCCAGCAGCCCCGGTTACGAGCAGTACTTC
>TRBJ1-1|-|TRBV28|TRBD1|18
CASSSNTQQGWVNTEAFF
TGTGCCAGCAGCAGTAATACGCAACAGGGGTGGGTGAACACTGAAGCTTTCTTT
>TRBJ2-5|-|TRBV5-1|TRBD1|13
CASSLQGQETQYF
TGCGCCAGCAGCTTACAGGGGCAAGAGACCCAGTACTTC
>TRBJ1-2|-|TRBV7-8|TRBD1|13
CASSPRTGYGYTF
TGTGCCAGCAGCCCTCGGACAGGCTATGGCTACACCTTC
>TRBJ1-1|-|TRBV20-1|-|13
CSASDQMNTEAFF
TGCAGTGCTAGTGACCAGATGAACACTGAAGCTTTCTTT
>TRBJ2-2|medium-sized|TRBV19|TRBD1|15
CASNDRGHRAGELFF
TGTGCCAGTAATGACAGGGGGCACCGGGCCGGGGAGCTGTTTTTT
>TRBJ1-3|-|TRBV7-9|TRBD1|15
CASRHTGTAGNTIYF
TGTGCCAGCAGACATACCGGGACAGCTGGAAACACCATATATTTT
>TRBJ2-1|-|TRBV6-6|TRBD2|15
CASSYSGTSGGPPFF
TGTGCCAGCAGTTACTCCGGGACTAGCGGGGGGCCCCCGTTCTTC
>TRBJ1-2|-|TRBV3-1/TRBV3-2|-|16
CASSQYAGSIAYGYTF
TGTGCCAGCAGCCAATATGCGGGGTCGATCGCTTATGGCTACACCTTC
>TRBJ1-1|-|TRBV5-1|-|14
CASSLGGPTAEAFF
TGCGCCAGCAGCTTAGGGGGACCCACGGCTGAAGCTTTCTTT